The subject of this entry is one TCR beta chain. TCRdb keeps only in-frame clones here, not all; method: immunoSEQ multiplex PCR. The table shows approximately 180,000 clones, with 90% to 95% occurring only once. This record belongs to a study of control samples from healthy donors and cancer patients. The CDR3 contains 15 residues. V was trimmed by 5 bases and J by 5 bases, leaving 16 bases between them. From germline, CDR1 is SGHRS and CDR2 YFSETQ. Sample: blood. The chain uses TRBV5-1 and TRBJ2-2; D is possibly TRBD2 (6 bases). The TCR sequence derives from a woman aged 18-29 years in good health. The chain's CDR3 is CASSIKLAGTGELFF. In DNA form, the CDR3 reads TGCGCCAGCAGTATTAAACTTGCGGGAACCGGGGAGCTGTTTTTT.